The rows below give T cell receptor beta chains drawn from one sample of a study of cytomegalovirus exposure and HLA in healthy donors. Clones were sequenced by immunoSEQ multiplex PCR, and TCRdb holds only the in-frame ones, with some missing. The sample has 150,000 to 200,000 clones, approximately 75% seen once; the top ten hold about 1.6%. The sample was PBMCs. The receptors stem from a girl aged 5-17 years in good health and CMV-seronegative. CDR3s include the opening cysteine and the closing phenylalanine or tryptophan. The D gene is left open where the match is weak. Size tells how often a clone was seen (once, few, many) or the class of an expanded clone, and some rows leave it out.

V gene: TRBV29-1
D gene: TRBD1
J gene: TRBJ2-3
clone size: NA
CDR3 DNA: TGCAGCGTTGGCAACCCGGACAGGGTGACAGATACGCAGTATTTT
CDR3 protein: CSVGNPDRVTDTQYF

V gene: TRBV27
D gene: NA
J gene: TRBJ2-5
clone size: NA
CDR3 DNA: TGTGCCAGCAGTTTTAGTAGCCTTTCGGTCCAAGAGACCCAGTACTTC
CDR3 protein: CASSFSSLSVQETQYF

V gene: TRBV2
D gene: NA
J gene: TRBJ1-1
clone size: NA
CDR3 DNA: TGTGCCAGCAGTGAAGCGCCCCCAGGACAGTTGAACACTGAAGCTTTCTTT
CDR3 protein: CASSEAPPGQLNTEAFF

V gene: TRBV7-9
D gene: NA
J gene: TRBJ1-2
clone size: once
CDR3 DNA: TGTGCCAGCAGCCCTATACAGGGTAATGGCTACACCTTC
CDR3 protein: CASSPIQGNGYTF

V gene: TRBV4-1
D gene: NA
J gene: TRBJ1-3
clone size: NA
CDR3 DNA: TGCGCCAGCAGCTCTCCTAGGACAGACTCTGGAAACACCATATATTTT
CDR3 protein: CASSSPRTDSGNTIYF

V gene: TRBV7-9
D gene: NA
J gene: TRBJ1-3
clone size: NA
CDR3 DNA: TGTGCCAGCAGTAGGACAATAACAGGCGCTGGAAACACCATATATTTT
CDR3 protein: CASSRTITGAGNTIYF

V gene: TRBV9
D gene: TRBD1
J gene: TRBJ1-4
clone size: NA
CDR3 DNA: TGTGCCAGCAGCGGCCGGGACAGTAATGAAAAACTGTTTTTT
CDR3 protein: CASSGRDSNEKLFF

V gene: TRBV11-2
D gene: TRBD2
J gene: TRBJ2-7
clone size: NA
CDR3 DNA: TGTGCCAGCAGGTTGGGATATAGCGGGGGGGCCTCCTACGAGCAGTACTTC
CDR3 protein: CASRLGYSGGASYEQYF

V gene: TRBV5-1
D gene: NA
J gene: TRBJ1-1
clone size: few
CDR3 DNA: TGCGCCAGCAGCCTATTTTTGAACACTGAAGCTTTCTTT
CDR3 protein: CASSLFLNTEAFF

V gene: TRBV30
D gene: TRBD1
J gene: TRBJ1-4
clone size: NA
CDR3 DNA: TGTGCCTGGGACGCCGGGACAGGGAAGGAAAAACTGTTTTTT
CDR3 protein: CAWDAGTGKEKLFF

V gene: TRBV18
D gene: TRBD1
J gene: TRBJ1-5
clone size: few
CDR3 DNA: TGTGCCAGCTCACCACCCGGGACAGGGGGATGGCCCCAGCATTTT
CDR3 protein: CASSPPGTGGWPQHF

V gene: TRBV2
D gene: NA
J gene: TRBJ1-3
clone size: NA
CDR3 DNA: TGTGCCAGCAGCCTCAACACTGGAAACACCATATATTTT
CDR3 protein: CASSLNTGNTIYF

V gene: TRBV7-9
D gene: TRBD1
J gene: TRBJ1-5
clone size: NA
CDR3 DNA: TGTGCCAGCAGCTTAGACAGGGGGCATCAGCCCCAGCATTTT
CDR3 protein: CASSLDRGHQPQHF

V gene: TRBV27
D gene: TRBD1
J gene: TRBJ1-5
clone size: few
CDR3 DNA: TGTGCCAGCAGTTTATGGGGACAGGGGAGTGATCAGCCCCAGCATTTT
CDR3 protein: CASSLWGQGSDQPQHF

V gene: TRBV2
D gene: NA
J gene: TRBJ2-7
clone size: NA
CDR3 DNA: TGTGCCAGCAAAGACAACGAGCAGTACTTC
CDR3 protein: CASKDNEQYF

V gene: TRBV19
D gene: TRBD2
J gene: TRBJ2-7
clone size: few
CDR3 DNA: TGTGCCAGTAGTATATCACTAGCGGCAACCTACGAGCAGTACTTC
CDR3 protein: CASSISLAATYEQYF

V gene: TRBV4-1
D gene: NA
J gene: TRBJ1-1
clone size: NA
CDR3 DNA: TGCGCCAGCAGCCAAGATTCGAGGCGACTGAGTGTTGAAGCTTTCTTT
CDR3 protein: CASSQDSRRLSVEAFF

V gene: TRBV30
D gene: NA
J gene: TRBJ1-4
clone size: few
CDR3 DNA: TGTGCCTGGAGTGGAGGCAGGGAGGCTGAAAAACTGTTTTTT
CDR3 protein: CAWSGGREAEKLFF

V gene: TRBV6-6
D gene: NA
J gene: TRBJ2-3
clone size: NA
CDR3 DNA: TGTGCCAGCAGTTCGTCAGATACGCAGTATTTT
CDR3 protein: CASSSSDTQYF

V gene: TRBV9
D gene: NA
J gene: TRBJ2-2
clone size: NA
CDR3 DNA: TGTGCCAGCAGCTTCCCGGGGACTTCCTCGGCATCCGGGGAGCTGTTTTTT
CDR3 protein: CASSFPGTSSASGELFF

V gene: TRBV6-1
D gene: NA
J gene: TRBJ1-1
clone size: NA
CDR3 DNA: TGTGCCAGCGAAAGGGGGAACACTGAAGCTTTCTTT
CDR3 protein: CASERGNTEAFF

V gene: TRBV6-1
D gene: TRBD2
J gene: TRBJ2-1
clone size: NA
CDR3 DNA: TGTGCCAGCAGTCCTACTAGCGGGGGGGGTGGTGAGCAGTTCTTC
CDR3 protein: CASSPTSGGGGEQFF

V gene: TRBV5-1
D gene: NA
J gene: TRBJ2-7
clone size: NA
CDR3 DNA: TGCGCCAGCAGCCCGGTAGCACAAACGTCCTACGAGCAGTACTTC
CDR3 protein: CASSPVAQTSYEQYF

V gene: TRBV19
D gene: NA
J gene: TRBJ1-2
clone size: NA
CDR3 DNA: TGTGCCAGTAGTATGACACCCACCCATGGCTACACCTTC
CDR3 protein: CASSMTPTHGYTF

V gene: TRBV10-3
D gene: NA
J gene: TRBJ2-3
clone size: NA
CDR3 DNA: TGTGCCATCAGTGAGTCTCCGGGGGAAGGCACAGATACGCAGTATTTT
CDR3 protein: CAISESPGEGTDTQYF

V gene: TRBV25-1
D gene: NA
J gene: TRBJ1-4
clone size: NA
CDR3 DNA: TGTGCCAGCAGTGAAAGGAGATCCGCAACTAATGAAAAACTGTTTTTT
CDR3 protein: CASSERRSATNEKLFF

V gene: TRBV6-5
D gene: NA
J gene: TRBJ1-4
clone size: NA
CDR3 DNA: TGTGCCAGCAGTTATGACAGCCTTAATGAAAAACTGTTTTTT
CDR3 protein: CASSYDSLNEKLFF

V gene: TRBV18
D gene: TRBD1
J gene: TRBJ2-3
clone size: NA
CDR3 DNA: TGTGCCAGCTCACCGTTAGACAGGGAAGATACGCAGTATTTT
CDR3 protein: CASSPLDREDTQYF

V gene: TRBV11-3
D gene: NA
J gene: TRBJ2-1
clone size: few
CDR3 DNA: TGTGCCAGCGGGCAGGGAGGCTACAATGAGCAGTTCTTC
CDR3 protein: CASGQGGYNEQFF

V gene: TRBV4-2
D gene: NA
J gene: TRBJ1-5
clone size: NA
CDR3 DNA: TGTGCCAGCAGCTTGGACAGAAGCAATCAGCCCCAGCATTTT
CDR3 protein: CASSLDRSNQPQHF

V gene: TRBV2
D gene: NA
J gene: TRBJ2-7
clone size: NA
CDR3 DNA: TGTGCCCGGGGGAGGATTTCCTACGAGCAGTACTTC
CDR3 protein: CARGRISYEQYF

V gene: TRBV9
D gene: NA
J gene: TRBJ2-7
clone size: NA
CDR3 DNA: TGTGCCAGCAGTGAAGTACCAGGCTACGAGCAGTACTTC
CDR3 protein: CASSEVPGYEQYF

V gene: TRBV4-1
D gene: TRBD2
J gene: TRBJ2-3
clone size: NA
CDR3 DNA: TGCGCCAGCAGCCAAGGTATAGCGGGGGTCGCCGTCACAGATACGCAGTATTTT
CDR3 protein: CASSQGIAGVAVTDTQYF

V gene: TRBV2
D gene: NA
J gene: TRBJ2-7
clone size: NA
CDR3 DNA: TGTGCCAGCAAATACGGAGCCTACGAGCAGTACTTC
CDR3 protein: CASKYGAYEQYF

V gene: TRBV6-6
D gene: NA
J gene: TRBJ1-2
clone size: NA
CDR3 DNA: TGTGCCAGCCTTTCTTATCAGGGGCGAACAAACTATGGCTACACCTTC
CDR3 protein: CASLSYQGRTNYGYTF

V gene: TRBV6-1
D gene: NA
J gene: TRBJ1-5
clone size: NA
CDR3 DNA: TGTGCCAGCAGTGAAAGGCGTCAGGGTGATCAGCCCCAGCATTTT
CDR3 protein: CASSERRQGDQPQHF

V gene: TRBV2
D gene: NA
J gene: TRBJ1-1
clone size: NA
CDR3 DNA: TGTGCCAGCAGTTTGGGCAGGCGAAACACTGAAGCTTTCTTT
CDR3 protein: CASSLGRRNTEAFF

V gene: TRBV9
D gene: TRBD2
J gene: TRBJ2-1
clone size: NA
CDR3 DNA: TGTGCCAGCAGCGCACTAGCGACGAGGGATGAGCAGTTCTTC
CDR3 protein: CASSALATRDEQFF

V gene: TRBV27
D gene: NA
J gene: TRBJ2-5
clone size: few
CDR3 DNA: TGTGCCAGCAGTTTAGGACTTCAAGAGACCCAGTACTTC
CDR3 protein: CASSLGLQETQYF

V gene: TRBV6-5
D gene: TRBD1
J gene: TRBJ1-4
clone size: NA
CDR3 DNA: TGTGCCAGCAGTTACTCGATTGGGGACAGGGGTTTT
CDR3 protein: CASSYSIGDRGF

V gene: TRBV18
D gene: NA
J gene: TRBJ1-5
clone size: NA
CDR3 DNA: TGTGCCAGCTCCAAAGACAGGACCAATCAGCCCCAGCATTTT
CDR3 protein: CASSKDRTNQPQHF

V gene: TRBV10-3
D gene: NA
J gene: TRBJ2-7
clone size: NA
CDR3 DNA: TGTGCCATGGGTGACAGCACCTACGAGCAGTACTTC
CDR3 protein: CAMGDSTYEQYF

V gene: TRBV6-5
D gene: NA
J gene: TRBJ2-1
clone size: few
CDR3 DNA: TGTGCCAGCAGGACTAGGGAGGAGCAGTTCTTC
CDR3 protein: CASRTREEQFF

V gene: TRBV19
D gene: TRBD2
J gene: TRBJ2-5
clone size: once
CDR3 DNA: TGTGCCAGTAGTAGAGGGAATAGCGGGGGTTTAGAAGAGACCCAGTACTTC
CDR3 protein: CASSRGNSGGLEETQYF

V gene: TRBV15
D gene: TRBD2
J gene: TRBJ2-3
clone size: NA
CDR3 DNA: TGTGCCACCAGCAGAGATGATTCAGGACTAGCGGGCACAGATACGCAGTATTTT
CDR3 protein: CATSRDDSGLAGTDTQYF

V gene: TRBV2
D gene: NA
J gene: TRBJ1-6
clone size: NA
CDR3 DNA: TGTGCCAGCATCCCGAACCAGGATTCACCCCTCCACTTT
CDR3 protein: CASIPNQDSPLHF